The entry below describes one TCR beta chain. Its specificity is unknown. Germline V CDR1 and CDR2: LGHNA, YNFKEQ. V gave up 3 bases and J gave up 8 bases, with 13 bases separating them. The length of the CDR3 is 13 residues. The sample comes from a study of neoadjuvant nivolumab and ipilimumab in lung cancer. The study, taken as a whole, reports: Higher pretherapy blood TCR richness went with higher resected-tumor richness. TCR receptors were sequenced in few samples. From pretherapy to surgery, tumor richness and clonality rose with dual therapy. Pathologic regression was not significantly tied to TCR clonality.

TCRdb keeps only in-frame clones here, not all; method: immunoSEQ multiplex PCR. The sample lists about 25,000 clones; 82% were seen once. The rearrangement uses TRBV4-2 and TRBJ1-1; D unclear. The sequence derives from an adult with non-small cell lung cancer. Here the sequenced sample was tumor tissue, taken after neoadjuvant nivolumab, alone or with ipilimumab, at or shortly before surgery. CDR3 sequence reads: CASSQASGVEAFF. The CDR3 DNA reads TGTGCCAGCAGCCAGGCCTCCGGGGTAGAAGCTTTCTTT.